These T cell receptor beta chains were read from a single sample in a study of blood T cell repertoires in COVID-19. Some clones are missing from TCRdb's copy, which holds only in-frame ones; the method was immunoSEQ multiplex PCR. The data contain a few hundred thousand clones, 88% of them singletons. Specimen: PBMCs or T cells enriched from blood (not recorded which). Source of these receptors: a woman aged 25-40 years who had been exposed to COVID-19. Both conserved end residues are part of each CDR3. The D gene is left open where the match is weak. Clone size is given for some rows only: seen once, a few or many times, or a class if the clone is expanded.

.,TRBD1,TRBJ2-1,TRBV10-1,TGCGCCAGCAGTGGAGACAGGGGATCAGGGAATGAGCAGTTCTTC,CASSGDRGSGNEQFF
.,TRBD1,TRBJ2-7,TRBV6-5,TGTGCCAGCACCACAGACAGGGGAGGCACCTACGAGCAGTACTTC,CASTTDRGGTYEQYF
.,.,TRBJ2-3,TRBV10-1,TGCGCCAGCAGCGCTCTAGTTGATGGCACAGATACGCAGTATTTT,CASSALVDGTDTQYF
.,.,TRBJ1-1,TRBV10-3,TGTGCCATCAGGGCGGACAGTTTGAACACTGAAGCTTTCTTT,CAIRADSLNTEAFF
.,.,TRBJ1-3,TRBV28,TGTGCCAGCTCGAGTCCGGCAGGGACTGGAAACACCATATATTTT,CASSSPAGTGNTIYF
.,TRBD1,TRBJ2-7,TRBV11-3,TGTGCCAGCAGCGCCGGGACAGGGGAACACGAGCAGTACTTC,CASSAGTGEHEQYF
.,.,TRBJ1-1,TRBV10-3,TGTGCCATCAGTGAGGAAGGGAGTGAAGCTTTCTTT,CAISEEGSEAFF
.,.,TRBJ1-2,TRBV27,TGTGCCAGCAGTTTAAGTGGCAGGGCGATAGATGGCTACACCTTC,CASSLSGRAIDGYTF
.,.,TRBJ1-6,TRBV19,TGTGCCAGTAGTATCAATGGCGGGCAGCTGGATTCACCCCTCCACTTT,CASSINGGQLDSPLHF
.,.,TRBJ1-2,TRBV18,TGTGCCAGCTCACCACTTTTGATACCCCCGGACGGAGGGGATGGCTACACCTTC,CASSPLLIPPDGGDGYTF
.,.,TRBJ2-5,TRBV21-1,TGTGCCACCTACAGGGGGCTCGGGACCCAGTACTTC,CATYRGLGTQYF
.,TRBD1,TRBJ2-7,TRBV7-2,TGTGCCAGCAGCCCAGGGGGAAGGTCCTACGAGCAGTACTTC,CASSPGGRSYEQYF
.,TRBD2,TRBJ2-1,TRBV9,TGTGCCAGCAGCGCGGGGGGGCTCCGAGATGAGCAGTTCTTC,CASSAGGLRDEQFF
few,.,TRBJ2-2,TRBV25-1,TGTGCCAGCAGTCGGATTCCGGGAGTCGAGCCCGGGGAGCTGTTTTTT,CASSRIPGVEPGELFF
.,.,TRBJ2-1,TRBV5-4,TGTGCCAGCAGCCCCGGTGGTAGCGGTACCCTCAATGAGCAGTTCTTC,CASSPGGSGTLNEQFF
.,.,TRBJ1-6,TRBV6-6,TGTGCCAGCAGAAGGACAGAAAATAATTCACCCCTCCACTTT,CASRRTENNSPLHF
.,TRBD1,TRBJ2-7,TRBV7-6,TGTGCCAGCAGCTTAGCAGGGGGCGGTTCCCCAACCTACGAGCAGTACTTC,CASSLAGGGSPTYEQYF
.,TRBD1,TRBJ1-2,TRBV10-3,TGTGCCATCAGTGACGGACAGGGTCCGGGCTACACCTTC,CAISDGQGPGYTF
.,.,TRBJ1-6,TRBV7-9,TGTGCCAGCAGCCCGGTCACTCGGTCCTATAATTCACCCCTCCACTTT,CASSPVTRSYNSPLHF
.,.,TRBJ2-1,TRBV10-1,TGCGCCAGCAGTGAGTCAACAGGGCAAAATGAGCAGTTCTTC,CASSESTGQNEQFF
.,.,TRBJ1-5,TRBV9,TGTGCCAGCAGCGCTTCGGGACAAAGGGATCAGCCCCAGCATTTT,CASSASGQRDQPQHF
.,TRBD1,TRBJ2-3,TRBV6-4,TGTGCCAGCAGTCCGGGACAGGGCACAGATACGCAGTATTTT,CASSPGQGTDTQYF
once,.,TRBJ1-1,TRBV5-1,TGCGCCAGCAGTACAGGAATGAACACTGAAGCTTTCTTT,CASSTGMNTEAFF
.,TRBD1,TRBJ2-2,TRBV19,TGTGCCAGTACGGGACAGGGCGCCTCCGGGGAGCTGTTTTTT,CASTGQGASGELFF
.,.,TRBJ1-2,TRBV6-5,TGTGCCAGCCCGAAGAGGCAGGGCGAAAGCGGCTACACCTTC,CASPKRQGESGYTF
once,TRBD1,TRBJ1-6,TRBV9,TGTGCCAGCAGCACTACGGACAGGGCGCTGAATTCACCCCTCCACTTT,CASSTTDRALNSPLHF
.,.,TRBJ1-5,TRBV6-5,TGTGCCAGCAGTCCCGACAGGCCCGAATATCAGCCCCAGCATTTT,CASSPDRPEYQPQHF
.,.,TRBJ2-3,TRBV11-2,TGTGCCAGCAGCTTTATCACGGGGGGCACAGATACGCAGTATTTT,CASSFITGGTDTQYF
few,.,TRBJ1-5,TRBV7-3,TGTGCCAGCAGCTTAGGCGGAGATCAGCCCCAGCATTTT,CASSLGGDQPQHF
.,.,TRBJ1-2,TRBV15,TGTGCCACCAGCAGAGATGACGAGGGGAGGCTCACCTTC,CATSRDDEGRLTF
.,.,TRBJ1-2,TRBV3-1/TRBV3-2,TGTGCCAGCAGCCAAGTTCGAGGGAACTATGGCTACACCTTC,CASSQVRGNYGYTF
.,TRBD1,TRBJ2-5,TRBV9,TGTGCCAGCAGCGTAGAGGGGACAGTCCAAGAGACCCAGTACTTC,CASSVEGTVQETQYF
few,.,TRBJ2-2,TRBV7-2,TGTGCCAGCAGCTCAATCGCGGCCGGGGAGCTGTTTTTT,CASSSIAAGELFF
.,TRBD2,TRBJ2-3,TRBV7-8,TGTGCCAGCAGCCCGACTAGCGGGAGTCCCCGCACAGATACGCAGTATTTT,CASSPTSGSPRTDTQYF
.,TRBD2,TRBJ2-3,TRBV7-9,TGTGCCAGCAGCCGCGGGGGGAGCACAGATACGCAGTATTTT,CASSRGGSTDTQYF
.,.,TRBJ2-1,TRBV4-2,TGTGCCAGCAGCCAAGGGCCGGGAGCCGGCGAGCAGTTCTTC,CASSQGPGAGEQFF
.,TRBD2,TRBJ2-1,TRBV9,TGTGCCAGCAGTGTTACTGGACTAGCGGAATACAATGAGCAGTTCTTC,CASSVTGLAEYNEQFF
few,.,TRBJ1-1,TRBV7-3,TGTGCCAGCAGCTTGGGGGGGATGAACACTGAAGCTTTCTTT,CASSLGGMNTEAFF
.,.,TRBJ1-1,TRBV5-1,TGCGCCAGCAGCTTGTACGGGGTCGGTTCCCTTGAAGCTTTCTTT,CASSLYGVGSLEAFF
.,TRBD2,TRBJ2-1,TRBV7-3,TGTGCCAGCAGCGTAGCGTCCCATAGCGGGAGTGGGGCGGGGGATGAGCAGTTCTTC,CASSVASHSGSGAGDEQFF
.,.,TRBJ2-3,TRBV5-6,TGTGCCAGCAGCTTGCGGTTAGGGGACACAGGCACAGATACGCAGTATTTT,CASSLRLGDTGTDTQYF
.,.,TRBJ2-2,TRBV18,TGTGCCAGCTCACGCAGGGAAACGAACACCGGGGAGCTGTTTTTT,CASSRRETNTGELFF
once,.,TRBJ1-1,TRBV9,TGTGCCAGCAGCCCTCGACAGATCATGAACACTGAAGCTTTCTTT,CASSPRQIMNTEAFF
.,TRBD1,TRBJ1-5,TRBV28,TGTGCCAGCAGACGACAGGGGAATCAGCCCCAGCATTTT,CASRRQGNQPQHF
once,TRBD1,TRBJ1-1,TRBV5-8,TGTGCCAGCAGCTTTCGGACAGGGTCGACTGAAGCTTTCTTT,CASSFRTGSTEAFF
.,TRBD2,TRBJ2-1,TRBV18,TGTGCCAGCTCACCATTTACTAGCGGTCAGAACAATGAGCAGTTCTTC,CASSPFTSGQNNEQFF
few,TRBD1,TRBJ1-1,TRBV30,TGTGCCTGGACAGGGGGATTAAACACTGAAGCTTTCTTT,CAWTGGLNTEAFF
.,.,TRBJ1-6,TRBV28,TGTGCCAGCAGCTACGTTGCAGGGGTTGGAGCACCCCTCCACTTT,CASSYVAGVGAPLHF
.,TRBD2,TRBJ2-1,TRBV6-5,TGTGCCAGCAGTTACGGGGTAGCGGGGTCACGGGAGCAGTTCTTC,CASSYGVAGSREQFF
.,.,TRBJ1-1,TRBV18,TGTGCCAGCTCACTTCTGGGGGCCGGGGAAAACACTGAAGCTTTCTTT,CASSLLGAGENTEAFF
.,TRBD1,TRBJ1-1,TRBV10-3,TGTGCCATCAGTGACTCTGGGACAGGTGAAGCTTTCTTT,CAISDSGTGEAFF
few,TRBD2,TRBJ2-7,TRBV28,TGTGCCAGCAGTTTATCCGGACGGGAGGGAATCCACGAGCAGTACTTC,CASSLSGREGIHEQYF
once,.,TRBJ2-7,TRBV10-1,TGCGCCAGCAGTGAGTTTCAGGGCTCCTACGAGCAGTACTTC,CASSEFQGSYEQYF
.,TRBD1,TRBJ2-7,TRBV7-6,TGTGCCAGCAGCGACCTAAAGCAGGGGGCCGCCTACGAGCAGTACTTC,CASSDLKQGAAYEQYF
.,TRBD1,TRBJ1-2,TRBV15,TGTGCCACCAGCCGTAGCCCCGGACAGGGGGATTATAATGGCTACACCTTC,CATSRSPGQGDYNGYTF
.,TRBD1,TRBJ2-7,TRBV5-5,TGTGCCAGCAGCTCCGAGGCCGGGACAGTCTCCTACGAGCAGTACTTC,CASSSEAGTVSYEQYF
.,TRBD1,TRBJ1-2,TRBV12-5,TGTGCTAGTGGTTTGGTACTGGACAGGGGACCCCGGGACTATGGCTACACCTTC,CASGLVLDRGPRDYGYTF
.,.,TRBJ2-7,TRBV12-3/TRBV12-4,TGTGCCAGCAGTCCCGACAGGTACTACGAGCAGTACTTC,CASSPDRYYEQYF
.,.,TRBJ1-2,TRBV7-8,TGTGCCAGCAGCTTAGTAGGTCAGGGTTCCAACTATGGCTACACCTTC,CASSLVGQGSNYGYTF